The 27 T cell receptor beta chains below all came from one sample that was sequenced in a study of blood T cells in healthy people across ages. Primed by a sample-barcoded 5' primer and a J-beta primer mix, a second PCR proceeded for about 6 to 12 cycles. TCRdb re-called the 5' RACE reads through MiXCR, storing one row per CDR3 protein. Seen here are 1.5 million to 2 million distinct CDR3 sequences, roughly 32% observed once, and the top ten hold about 11%. Sequenced material: blood. The receptors were sampled from a woman in her twenties or thirties in good health.

This clonotype was seen a few times. This chain uses TRBV2 with TRBJ1-1, with D maybe TRBD1 (6 bases). The germline CDR1 and CDR2 sequences are SNHLY and FYNNEI. This CDR3 spans 13 amino acids. Trimming removed 6 bases from V and 3 bases from J, with 11 bases in between. CDR3 residues: CASRRDKYTEAFF. As DNA, the CDR3 is TGTGCCAGCAGGAGGGACAAGTACACTGAAGCTTTCTTT.

In regard to this clonotype: One end of the junction is discordant with germline, which a read error may explain. This chain uses TRBV2 with TRBJ2-5, with D perhaps matching TRBD2 (5 bases). CDR1 is SNHLY and CDR2 is FYNNEI in the germline V gene. The CDR3 length is 16 residues. DNA for the CDR3: TGTGCCTGCAGGATCCGGGGTCATAACAGTCAAGAGACCCAGTACTTC. Encoded protein: CACRIRGHNSQETQYF.

The J gene is TRBJ2-1, the V gene TRBV7-9; 10 bases match TRBD2. The end of the DNA fits TRBJ2-7 better, so the J call may be wrong. The CDR3 consists of 15 residues. Germline V lookup: CDR1 SEHNR, CDR2 FQNEAQ (reference sequence). CDR3 loop: CASSWTSGLYNEQYF. The CDR3 DNA reads TGTGCCAGCAGCTGGACTAGCGGTTTGTACAATGAGCAGTACTTC.

In DNA, the CDR3 is TGCAGTGCGCCACGACAGGGCTTAACCTACGAGCAGTACTTC. As protein: CSAPRQGLTYEQYF. The V and J genes are TRBV20-1 and TRBJ2-7; 7 bases match TRBD1. Germline CDR1 reads DFQATT; CDR2 reads SNEGSKA (reference sequence). This CDR3 comprises 14 residues. V trimming: 6 bases; J trimming: 2 bases; junction bases outside the gene matches: 10.

The V call is TRBV7-3, the J call TRBJ2-3, with 10 bases matching TRBD2. This CDR3 is built from 18 residues. Germline trimming cut 5 bases from V and 4 bases from J; bases unmatched to any gene: 15. CDR1 and CDR2 (germline): SGHTA, FQGTGA. CDR3 loop: CASSQYLLKRGGPDTQYF. The CDR3, as DNA: TGTGCCAGCAGCCAATACCTTCTTAAGCGGGGGGGCCCAGATACGCAGTATTTT.

This clonotype turned up a few times. The chain is built from TRBV14 and TRBJ1-2; D might be TRBD1 (5 bases). With 0 bases removed from V and 10 bases from J, the gap between germline ends came to 12 bases. The CDR3 has 13 residues. Germline V gene lookup returns CDR1 SGHDN and CDR2 FVKESK. The chain's CDR3 is CASSQDGQGVYTF. The CDR3 DNA sequence: TGTGCCAGCAGCCAAGATGGGCAGGGCGTCTACACCTTC.

This rearrangement joins TRBV7-9 to TRBJ2-1, with 8 bases that match TRBD2. V shed 1 base, J shed 15 bases, and the junction held 11 bases outside the gene matches. This CDR3 comprises 14 residues. From germline, CDR1 is SEHNR and CDR2 FQNEAQ (reference sequence). CDR3 sequence: CASSLGGASGLVFF. CDR3 coding DNA: TGTGCCAGCAGCTTAGGCGGGGCTAGCGGGTTGGTGTTCTTC.

The chain combines TRBV4-1 with TRBJ2-2, with D perhaps matching TRBD1 (5 bases). Germline V gene lookup returns CDR1 MGHRA and CDR2 YSYEKL. V was clipped by 5 bases and J by 4 bases, with 14 bases between them. The CDR3 length is 15 residues. CDR3 DNA sequence: TGCGCCAGCAGCACCCAAAAAAGGGGCACCGGGGAGCTGTTTTTT. Translating gives CASSTQKRGTGELFF.

The chain has TRBV12-3 or TRBV12-4 and TRBJ1-1; perhaps TRBD1 as D (5 bases). V shed 3 bases and J shed 6 bases, with 8 bases lying between them. The CDR3 is 12 amino acids. CDR3 region: CASSFVGPEAFF. The DNA of the CDR3 is TGTGCCAGCAGTTTCGTGGGACCTGAAGCTTTCTTT.

The rearrangement joins TRBV5-1 to TRBJ2-1; D remains unclear. With the DNA end fitting TRBJ2-7 better, the J assignment may be wrong. There are 15 residues in the CDR3. Germline assignment: CDR1 SGHRS and CDR2 YFSETQ. CDR3: CASSAGRQLIREQYF. For the CDR3, the DNA is TGCGCCAGCAGCGCCGGTCGGCAGCTGATCCGCGAGCAGTACTTC.

With respect to this clonotype: A junction boundary mismatches the germline segment, possibly from a read error. The chain carries TRBV27 and TRBJ1-1, with TRBD1 as a possible D gene (6 bases). The germline V gene encodes CDR1 MNHEY and CDR2 SMNVEV (reference sequence). CDR3 length: 14 amino acids. The DNA of the CDR3 is TGTGCCGGCAGTTTCCAAGGGGGACACACTGAAGCTTTCTTT. Protein product: CAGSFQGGHTEAFF.

J is TRBJ2-5 and V is TRBV20-1; D may be TRBD2 (5 bases). This CDR3 has 12 amino acids. Germline V lookup: CDR1 DFQATT, CDR2 SNEGSKA (reference sequence). Deletions cut 5 bases from V and 1 base from J, with 8 bases between. CDR3 residues: CSAGESQETQYF. CDR3 DNA: TGCAGTGCTGGGGAGAGCCAAGAGACCCAGTACTTC.

The rearrangement links TRBV24-1 to TRBJ2-1, with D unresolved. The CDR3 is made up of 15 amino acids. From germline, CDR1 is KGHDR and CDR2 SFDVKD. V was cut by 7 bases and J by 1 base, with 13 bases left in between. The CDR3 DNA follows: TGTGCCACCAGCGATCGCCGGAGTTCCTACAATGAGCAGTTCTTC. Its protein product is CATSDRRSSYNEQFF.

The rearrangement uses TRBV5-1 and TRBJ2-5; 9 bases agree with TRBD2. V was pared by 4 bases and J by 4 bases, with 8 bases of the junction left unmatched. Germline CDR1 is SGHRS and CDR2 is YFSETQ. The CDR3 consists of 15 residues. The CDR3 loop is CASSGGLARGETQYF. In nucleotides, the CDR3 is TGCGCCAGCAGCGGAGGACTAGCGCGAGGAGAGACCCAGTACTTC.

This clonotype was recorded only once. This may be a read error, as it is one base from a much larger clone. The J gene is TRBJ2-3, the V gene TRBV7-2, with D tentatively TRBD2 (6 bases). There are 14 residues in the CDR3. The V end lost 4 bases, the J end lost 5 bases, and 13 bases lay between the germline ends. Germline loops: CDR1 SGHTA, CDR2 FQGNSA. The CDR3 nucleotides are TGTGCCAGCAGCTGTGGAGGGGCCGAAGATACGCAGTATTTT. Its protein product is CASSCGGAEDTQYF. Looking up the rest from reference TRBV7-2 and TRBJ2-3 gives the full variable domain: GAGVSQSPSNKVTEKGKDVELRCDPISGHTALYWYRQSLGQGLEFLIYFQGNSAPDKSGLPSDRFSAERTGGSVSTLTIQRTQQEDSAVYLCASSCGGAEDTQYFGPGTRLTVL.

CDR3 sequence: CASSELGQEYNSPLHF. In nucleotides, the CDR3 is TGTGCCAGCAGTGAACTGGGACAGGAGTATAATTCACCCCTCCACTTT. The chain carries TRBV6-1 and TRBJ1-6, with TRBD1 matching over 8 bases. Germline V gene lookup returns CDR1 MNHNS and CDR2 SASEGT. V shed 2 bases and J 4 bases; nucleotides not matched to a gene: 4. This CDR3 is built from 16 residues.

The genes are TRBV7-6 and TRBJ1-2; weak D call: TRBD1 (5 bases). The germline V and J ends were trimmed by 5 bases and 3 bases, with 13 bases remaining between them. CDR3 length equals 14 residues. Germline CDR1 reads SGHVS; CDR2 reads FNYEAQ. The CDR3 region is CASSPREEHYGYTF. The CDR3 DNA reads as TGTGCCAGCAGCCCCAGGGAAGAACACTATGGCTACACCTTC.

Here the CDR3 DNA reads TGTGCCAGCAGCCCTAATGGGGGATATGGCTACACCTTC. As protein: CASSPNGGYGYTF. The V call is TRBV11-2, the J call TRBJ1-2; a possible D gene is TRBD1 (5 bases). CDR1 and CDR2 from the germline V gene are SGHAT and FQNNGV. This CDR3 contains 13 residues. Trimming removed 5 bases from V and 5 bases from J, with 12 bases in between.

As for this clonotype: A much larger clonotype is one base distant, so this may be a read error. The V and J genes are TRBV6-6 and TRBJ1-2; D might be TRBD1 (5 bases). The CDR3 is made up of 13 amino acids. V lost 6 bases and J lost 3, with 11 bases in between. Germline CDR1 reads MNHNY; CDR2 reads SVGAGI (reference sequence). The CDR3 region is CASRLGADYGYTF. The CDR3 nucleotides are TGTGCCAGCAGGTTAGGGGCGGACTATGGCTACACCTTC.

This clonotype was observed many times. J is TRBJ2-3 and V is TRBV20-1; D is perhaps TRBD1 (6 bases). The CDR3 contains 15 residues. The germline CDR1 and CDR2 sequences are DFQATT and SNEGSKA (reference sequence). The ends were cut back, 3 bases at V and 0 bases at J, with 13 bases in the middle. This CDR3 is CSASPLGASTDTQYF. Written as DNA, the CDR3 is TGCAGTGCTAGTCCGTTGGGGGCTAGCACAGATACGCAGTATTTT.

The rearrangement joins TRBV27 to TRBJ2-7; D is perhaps TRBD2 (5 bases). CDR3 length: 15 residues. V gave up 5 bases and J gave up 1 base, with 15 bases separating them. The germline CDR1 and CDR2 sequences are MNHEY and SMNVEV (reference sequence). CDR3 loop: CASSSAYPGSYEQYF. The CDR3 nucleotides read TGTGCCAGCAGTAGTGCGTACCCGGGGTCCTACGAGCAGTACTTC.

V and J are TRBV7-9 and TRBJ2-3; 13 nucleotides align to TRBD2. J gave up 4 bases and V 4 bases, and 8 bases lay outside the gene matches. CDR1 is SEHNR and CDR2 is FQNEAQ in the germline V gene (reference sequence). This CDR3 has 17 residues. CDR3: CASSWPTSGGASDTQYF. CDR3 nucleotides: TGTGCCAGCAGCTGGCCCACTAGCGGGGGGGCGTCAGATACGCAGTATTTT.

The chain joins TRBV10-3 to TRBJ2-7; 12 bases agree with TRBD2. The CDR3 has 16 residues. CDR1 is ENHRY, CDR2 SYGVKD, per germline. Trimming removed 3 bases from V and 2 bases from J; junction bases left unmatched: 5. The CDR3 here is CAISEGLAGNPYEQYF. CDR3 nucleotide sequence: TGTGCCATCAGTGAAGGACTAGCGGGGAACCCCTACGAGCAGTACTTC.

J is TRBJ2-7 and V is TRBV20-1, with a tentative D call TRBD1 (6 bases). Germline CDR1 and CDR2: DFQATT and SNEGSKA (reference sequence). This CDR3 contains 14 residues. V was pared by 5 bases and J by 7 bases, with 21 bases between. DNA of the CDR3: TGCAGTGCTCCCGGGACACCGGACCGCAGGGAGCAGTACTTC. It yields the protein CSAPGTPDRREQYF.

A remark on this clonotype: One end of the junction varies from germline; a read error may be responsible. The gene calls are TRBV5-1 and TRBJ2-2; the D gene is possibly TRBD2 (5 bases). Germline loops: CDR1 SGHRS, CDR2 YFSETQ. The CDR3 spans 15 residues. The CDR3 sequence: CASSPRAENTEELFF. Here the CDR3 DNA reads TGCGCCAGCAGCCCGAGAGCGGAAAACACCGAGGAGCTGTTTTTT.

Only a few counts were recorded for this clonotype. V usage is TRBV20-1 and J usage is TRBJ1-6; 7 nucleotides align to TRBD1. CDR3 length: 13 amino acids. In germline, CDR1 is DFQATT, CDR2 SNEGSKA (reference sequence). J was trimmed by 12 bases and V by 5 bases; bases with no gene match: 10. The CDR3 sequence: CSAHRGEGRPLHF. Written as DNA, the CDR3 is TGCAGTGCTCACAGGGGAGAGGGGAGACCCCTCCACTTT.

The J gene is TRBJ1-3, the V gene TRBV6-5, with D maybe TRBD1 (5 bases). Germline V gene sequence: CDR1 MNHEY, CDR2 SVGAGI. The CDR3 consists of 13 residues. V was trimmed by 10 bases and J by 0 bases, leaving 10 bases between them. CDR3 bases: TGTGCCACCCACAGGATCTCTGGAAACACCATATATTTT. Protein: CATHRISGNTIYF.